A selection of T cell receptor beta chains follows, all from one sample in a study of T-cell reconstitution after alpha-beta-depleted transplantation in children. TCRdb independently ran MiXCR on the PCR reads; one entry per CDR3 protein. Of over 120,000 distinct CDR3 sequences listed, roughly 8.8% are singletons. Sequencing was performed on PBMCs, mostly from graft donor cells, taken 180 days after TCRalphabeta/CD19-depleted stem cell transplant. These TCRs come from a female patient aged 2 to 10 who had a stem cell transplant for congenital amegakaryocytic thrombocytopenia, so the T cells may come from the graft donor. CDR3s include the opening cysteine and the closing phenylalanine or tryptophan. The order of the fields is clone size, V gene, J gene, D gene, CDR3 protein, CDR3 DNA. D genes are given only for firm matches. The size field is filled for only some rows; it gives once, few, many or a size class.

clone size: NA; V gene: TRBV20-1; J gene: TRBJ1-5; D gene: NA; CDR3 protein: CSAREGGSNQPQHF; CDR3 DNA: TGCAGTGCTAGAGAGGGCGGTAGCAATCAGCCCCAGCATTTT
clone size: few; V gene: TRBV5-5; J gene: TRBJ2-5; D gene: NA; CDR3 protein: CASKRTGVGQETQYF; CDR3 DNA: TGTGCCAGCAAACGCACCGGGGTGGGCCAAGAGACCCAGTACTTC
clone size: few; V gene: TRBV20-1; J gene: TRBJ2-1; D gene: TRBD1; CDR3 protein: CSARAGTVNEQFF; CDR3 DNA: TGCAGTGCGCGTGCCGGGACAGTCAATGAGCAGTTCTTC
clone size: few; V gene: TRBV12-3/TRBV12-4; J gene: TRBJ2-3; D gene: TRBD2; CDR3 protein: CASSFSTSGGESTDTQYF; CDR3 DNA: TGTGCCAGCAGTTTCTCGACTAGCGGGGGGGAAAGCACAGATACGCAGTATTTT
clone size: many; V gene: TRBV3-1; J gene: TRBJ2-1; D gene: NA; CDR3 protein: CASSQSQGGYNEQFF; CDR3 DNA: TGTGCCAGCAGCCAGAGTCAAGGGGGGTACAATGAGCAGTTCTTC
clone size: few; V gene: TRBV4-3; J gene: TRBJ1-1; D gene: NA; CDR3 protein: CASSLKGVSEAFF; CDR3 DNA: TGCGCCAGCAGTCTAAAGGGAGTTTCTGAAGCTTTCTTT
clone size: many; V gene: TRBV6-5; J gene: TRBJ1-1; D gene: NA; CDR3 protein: CASSLLLGGTEAFF; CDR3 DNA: TGTGCCAGCAGTTTACTCCTTGGGGGCACTGAAGCTTTCTTT
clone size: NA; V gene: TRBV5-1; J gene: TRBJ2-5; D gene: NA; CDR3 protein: CASSLVQRHPQETQYF; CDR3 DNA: TGCGCCAGCAGCTTGGTACAGCGGCACCCTCAAGAGACCCAGTACTTC
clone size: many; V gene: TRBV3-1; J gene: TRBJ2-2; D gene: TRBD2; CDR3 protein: CASSPRPTSGRASTGELFF; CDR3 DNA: TGTGCCAGCAGCCCCCGCCCCACTAGCGGGAGGGCCAGCACCGGGGAGCTGTTTTTT
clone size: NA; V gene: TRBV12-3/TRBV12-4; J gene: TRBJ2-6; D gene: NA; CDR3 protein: CASSPVSDRSSGANVLTF; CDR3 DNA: TGTGCCAGCAGTCCGGTCTCGGACAGAAGCTCTGGGGCCAACGTCCTGACTTTC
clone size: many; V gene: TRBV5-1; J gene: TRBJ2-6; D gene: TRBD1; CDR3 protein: CASSFRDSSGANVLTF; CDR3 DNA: TGCGCCAGCAGCTTCCGGGACAGCTCTGGGGCCAACGTCCTGACTTTC
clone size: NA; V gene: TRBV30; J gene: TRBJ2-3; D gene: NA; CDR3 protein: CAWRVWEKWNTQYF; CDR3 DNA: TGTGCCTGGAGGGTCTGGGAGAAATGGAATACGCAGTATTTT
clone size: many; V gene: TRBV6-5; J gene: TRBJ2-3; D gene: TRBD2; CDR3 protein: CASSYSFVAGDTQYF; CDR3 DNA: TGTGCCAGCAGTTACTCGTTTGTAGCGGGAGATACGCAGTATTTT
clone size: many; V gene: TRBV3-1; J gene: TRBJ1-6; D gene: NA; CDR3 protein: CASSPRDPGSSPLHF; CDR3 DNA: TGTGCCAGCAGCCCACGGGATCCAGGGAGTTCACCCCTCCACTTT
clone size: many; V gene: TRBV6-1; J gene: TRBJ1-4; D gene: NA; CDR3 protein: CASSGQATNEKLFF; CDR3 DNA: TGTGCCAGCAGTGGACAGGCAACTAATGAAAAACTGTTTTTT
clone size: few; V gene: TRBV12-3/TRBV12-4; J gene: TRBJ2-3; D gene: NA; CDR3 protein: CASSIPGDLGPNTQYF; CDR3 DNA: TGTGCCAGCAGTATCCCGGGGGATCTGGGCCCCAATACGCAGTATTTT
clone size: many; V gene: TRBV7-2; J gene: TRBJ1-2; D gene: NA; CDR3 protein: CASSATGTYYGYTF; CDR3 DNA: TGTGCCAGCAGCGCCACCGGGACATACTATGGCTACACCTTC
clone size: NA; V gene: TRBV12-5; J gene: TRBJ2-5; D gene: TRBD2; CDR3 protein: CASGLGWREGPETQYF; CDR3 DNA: TGTGCTAGTGGTTTGGGGTGGCGGGAGGGCCCGGAGACCCAGTACTTC
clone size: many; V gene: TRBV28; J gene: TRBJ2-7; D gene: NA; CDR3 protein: CASSPLRPSYEQYF; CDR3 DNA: TGTGCCAGCAGTCCCCTCAGGCCCTCCTACGAGCAGTACTTC
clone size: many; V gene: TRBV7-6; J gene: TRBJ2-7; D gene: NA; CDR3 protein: CASSLVGGSGTTFSYEQYF; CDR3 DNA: TGTGCCAGCAGCTTAGTGGGGGGGTCGGGGACAACCTTCTCCTACGAGCAGTACTTC
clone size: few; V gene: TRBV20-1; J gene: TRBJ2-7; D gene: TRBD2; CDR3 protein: CSAQATSGRAGGYEQYF; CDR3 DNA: TGCAGTGCCCAAGCGACTAGCGGGAGGGCCGGGGGGTACGAGCAGTACTTC
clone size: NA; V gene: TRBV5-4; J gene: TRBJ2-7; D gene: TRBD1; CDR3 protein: CASSLSGTGTEQYF; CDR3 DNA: TGTGCCAGCAGCTTGTCCGGGACAGGGACCGAGCAGTACTTC
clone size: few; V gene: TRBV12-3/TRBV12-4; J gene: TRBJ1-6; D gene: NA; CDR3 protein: CASSPDLFSYNSPLHF; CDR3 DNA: TGTGCCAGCAGTCCCGACCTCTTCTCCTATAATTCACCCCTCCACTTT
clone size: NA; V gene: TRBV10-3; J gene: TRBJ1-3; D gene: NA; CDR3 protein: CAISATQLPGLGDTIYF; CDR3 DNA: TGTGCCATCAGTGCGACCCAACTTCCGGGACTGGGCGACACCATATATTTT
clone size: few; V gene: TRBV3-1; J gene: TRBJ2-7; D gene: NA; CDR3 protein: CASSPTGPSREQYF; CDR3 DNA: TGTGCCAGCAGCCCCACAGGACCCTCCCGGGAGCAGTACTTC
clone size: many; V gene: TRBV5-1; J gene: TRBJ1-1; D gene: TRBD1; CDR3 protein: CASSRDRGNTEAFF; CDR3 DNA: TGCGCCAGCAGCCGGGACAGGGGGAACACTGAAGCTTTCTTT
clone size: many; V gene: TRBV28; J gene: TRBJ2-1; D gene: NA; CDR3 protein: CASSPGDYEQFF; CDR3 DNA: TGTGCCAGCAGTCCCGGGGACTATGAGCAGTTCTTC
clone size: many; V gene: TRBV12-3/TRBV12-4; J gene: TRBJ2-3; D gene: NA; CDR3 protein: CASSYGGLRTDTQYF; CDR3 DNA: TGTGCCAGCAGTTATGGGGGGCTCAGAACAGATACGCAGTATTTT
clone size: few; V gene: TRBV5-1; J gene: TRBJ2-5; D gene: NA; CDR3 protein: CASSFSRAQETQYF; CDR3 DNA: TGCGCCAGCAGCTTTTCGCGGGCCCAAGAGACCCAGTACTTC
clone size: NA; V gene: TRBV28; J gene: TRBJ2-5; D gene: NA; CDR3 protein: CASLEGSLETQYF; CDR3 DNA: TGTGCCAGCCTAGAAGGGAGTTTAGAGACCCAGTACTTC
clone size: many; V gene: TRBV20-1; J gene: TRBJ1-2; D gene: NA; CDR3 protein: CSARDPLVVFSNYGYTF; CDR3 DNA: TGCAGTGCTAGAGATCCATTGGTAGTTTTCTCTAACTATGGCTACACCTTC
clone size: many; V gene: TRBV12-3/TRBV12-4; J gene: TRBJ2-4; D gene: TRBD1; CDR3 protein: CASSRGQDIQYF; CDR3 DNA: TGTGCCAGCAGCCGTGGACAGGACATTCAGTACTTC
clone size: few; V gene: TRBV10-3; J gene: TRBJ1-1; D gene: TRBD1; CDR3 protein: CAISKDRGGTEAFF; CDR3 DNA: TGTGCCATCAGCAAGGACAGGGGAGGTACTGAAGCTTTCTTT
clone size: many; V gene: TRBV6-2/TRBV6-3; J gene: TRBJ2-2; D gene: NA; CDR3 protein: CASSLGLFLSGELFF; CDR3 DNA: TGTGCCAGCAGTTTGGGACTCTTCCTCTCCGGGGAGCTGTTTTTT
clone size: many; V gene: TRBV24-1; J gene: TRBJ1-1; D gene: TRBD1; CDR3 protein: CATRKTGNSKAFF; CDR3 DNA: TGTGCCACCAGAAAGACAGGGAATTCTAAAGCTTTCTTT
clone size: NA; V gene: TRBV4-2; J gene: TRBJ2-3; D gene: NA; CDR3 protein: CASSQGPGGSTDTQYF; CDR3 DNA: TGTGCCAGCAGCCAAGGACCCGGGGGCAGCACAGATACGCAGTATTTT
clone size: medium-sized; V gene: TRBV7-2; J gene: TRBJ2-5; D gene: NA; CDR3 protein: CASSLVSGPLETQYF; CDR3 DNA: TGTGCCAGCAGCTTAGTAAGCGGGCCCTTGGAGACCCAGTACTTC
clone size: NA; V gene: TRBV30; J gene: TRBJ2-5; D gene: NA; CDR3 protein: CAWSVPTGSPRETQYF; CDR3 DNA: TGTGCCTGGAGTGTACCTACAGGATCCCCCAGGGAGACCCAGTACTTC
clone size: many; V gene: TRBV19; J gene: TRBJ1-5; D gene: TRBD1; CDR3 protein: CASSKTGQGKPQHF; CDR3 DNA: TGTGCCAGTAGTAAAACGGGACAGGGGAAGCCCCAGCATTTT
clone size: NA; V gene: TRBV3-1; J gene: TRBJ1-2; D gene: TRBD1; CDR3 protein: CASSQASWKRGQTYTF; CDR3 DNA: TGTGCCAGCAGCCAAGCGTCCTGGAAGAGGGGACAGACCTACACCTTC
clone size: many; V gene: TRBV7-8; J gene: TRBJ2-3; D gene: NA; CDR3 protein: CASSFETLVAWSTDTQYF; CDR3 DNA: TGTGCCAGCAGCTTCGAGACTCTAGTAGCGTGGAGCACAGATACGCAGTATTTT
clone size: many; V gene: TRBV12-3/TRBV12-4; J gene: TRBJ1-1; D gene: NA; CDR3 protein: CASSFRAEAFF; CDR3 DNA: TGTGCCAGCAGTTTCCGAGCTGAAGCTTTCTTT